A selection of T cell receptor beta chains follows, all from one sample in a study of OX40 agonist ivuxolimab in advanced cancers. Libraries were prepared by immunoSEQ multiplex PCR; TCRdb keeps only in-frame clonotypes and omits some of them. The sample gives approximately 74,000 clones, more than 80% of which show up once; approximately 2.2% is in the top ten. The sample was CD4+ or CD8+ T cells sorted from blood, taken in a trial of the OX40 agonist ivuxolimab. All receptors derive from an adult with an advanced solid tumor such as melanoma, head and neck, liver or kidney cancer. Both conserved end residues are trimmed from each CDR3.

12	TRBV5-1	TRBJ2-5	ASSQLAGVLVQY
11	TRBV7-9	TRBJ1-1	ASSSRGSAEAF
11	TRBV7-9	TRBJ2-1	ASRRQTYNEQF
9	TRBV29-1	TRBJ2-7	SVEKGYEQY
16	TRBV7-9	TRBJ1-5	ASSSDRTRVVGNQPQH
12	TRBV2	TRBJ2-1	ASSGLAGDSEQF
10	TRBV6-6	TRBJ2-7	ATRGGSYEQY
12	TRBV2	TRBJ2-5	ASSDGVAQETQY
12	TRBV9	TRBJ2-3	ASSHGQGTDTQY
14	TRBV4-3	TRBJ2-3	ASSPGSSLVTDTQY
15	TRBV28	TRBJ2-1	ASSLSSGLSSYNEQF
8	TRBV10-3	TRBJ2-1	AIGRDEQF
13	TRBV5-1	TRBJ2-1	ASSLGLAEYNEQF
14	TRBV2	TRBJ1-1	ASSERNPGQGAKAF
12	TRBV28	TRBJ1-2	ASTRSGTGYGYT
11	TRBV7-9	TRBJ1-2	ASSLGGADGYT
13	TRBV30	TRBJ1-5	AWSPRAAGNQPQH
12	TRBV5-1	TRBJ1-2	ASSLMDRAGGYT
12	TRBV6-5	TRBJ2-3	ASSRGALTDTQY
11	TRBV9	TRBJ2-7	ASSPQPAYEQY
11	TRBV19	TRBJ1-2	ASSIGSRWGYT
16	TRBV6-1	TRBJ2-7	ASSGRDVAPAFSYEQY
10	TRBV25-1	TRBJ2-1	ASSESLREQF
14	TRBV5-5	TRBJ2-4	ASSFGTSGIKNIQY
13	TRBV7-2	TRBJ1-5	ASSLRGVSNQPQH
11	TRBV28	TRBJ1-2	ASSLTGEGGYT
13	TRBV6-5	TRBJ2-5	ASSLREGRQETQY
14	TRBV5-1	TRBJ1-4	ASSSEPGQFNEKLF
12	TRBV29-1	TRBJ1-1	SVMDRDGNTEAF
12	TRBV28	TRBJ1-2	ASSLTGAGYGYT
12	TRBV5-1	TRBJ1-3	ASSGGGSGNTIY
10	TRBV2	TRBJ2-7	ASRADSYEQY
13	TRBV19	TRBJ1-2	ASSIGRQVWFGYT
12	TRBV11-1	TRBJ2-5	ASSPPDREETQY
13	TRBV6-6	TRBJ2-7	ASSYSIGGSYEQY
17	TRBV19	TRBJ2-2	ASRHPAGLAGANTGELF
14	TRBV18	TRBJ2-7	ASSPPGGGLYYEQY
9	TRBV6-5	TRBJ2-7	ASSRSYEQY
11	TRBV5-1	TRBJ2-3	ASSLGISDTQY
12	TRBV2	TRBJ2-5	AIHNRGRSETQY
14	TRBV7-6	TRBJ2-2	ASSSGLAGGTGELF
12	TRBV6-1	TRBJ1-1	ASSRQGSNTEAF
12	TRBV4-3	TRBJ2-7	ASSQEQGRYEQY
10	TRBV6-5	TRBJ2-5	ASSWDRETQY
16	TRBV27	TRBJ2-1	ASSYNPRLAGTYNEQF
13	TRBV5-1	TRBJ1-3	ASSLTGISGNTIY
12	TRBV7-6	TRBJ2-1	ASSPPGQGNEQF